This TCR beta chain appears in the sequencing data of a study of chemoradiotherapy in HPV16-positive cancers (dated by TCRdb to the early 2020s). With regard to the full study: Functional T-cell assays on cells from a couple of HPV16-positive patients defined candidate HPV-specific T-cell clones and common TCR motifs. The candidate HPV-specific TCRs and motifs were then tracked in TCR repertoires from more than 85 patients with HPV-related cancers. The study asked whether T-cell immunity against the HPV oncoproteins E6 and E7 changes during chemoradiotherapy and whether it affects survival.

Repertoires were sampled repeatedly over the course of chemoradiotherapy, so clonal expansion could be followed in the tumor microenvironment. At the junction V is shortened by 0 bases and J by 2 bases; bases outside the gene matches: 3. The CDR1 and CDR2 encoded by the germline V gene are MNHEY and SVGAGI. The CDR3 starts with the cysteine, ends with the phenylalanine, and has 15 residues. Only the CDR3 part of the read is kept: 45 bases, read in frame from the first base. Results and caveats for the whole study, not just this receptor: Among HPV16-positive patients, expansion of HPV-responsive T cells during chemoradiotherapy was associated with better recurrence-free survival. Expansion of candidate HPV-specific clones and E7-related TCR motifs was observed in the tumor microenvironment during treatment, whereas no such expansion was observed for non-HPV-specific T cells. The functional definition of HPV-specific T cells came from only two HPV16-positive patients, and the survival association was reported for HPV16-positive patients.

This clone was seen a single time. Its specific antigen is unknown. Nothing much larger sits one base from this clone, and base qualities are not available. The library was made by the immunoSEQ multiplex PCR assay. TCRdb took this table from immuneACCESS and kept in-frame rearrangements with V and J called. Such tables lack part of the clones; where checked against another copy, unresolved V genes explain under half of the gap, and the rest is unexplained. The sample data list under 20,000 clones, and roughly 84% of these were observed just once. Roughly 3.7% of the sample is held by the ten biggest clonotypes.

The origin of this receptor is a human donor with HPV-associated anogenital cancer. The chain was built from TRBV6-5 and TRBJ1-2; 7 bases in the junction line up with TRBD1. Sequencing used blood, obtained from a patient who underwent chemoradiotherapy. Read as DNA, the sequence is TGTGCCAGCAGTTACTCGCAGGGGGTGAACTATGGCTACACCTTC. Its product reads: CASSYSQGVNYGYTF.